This note documents a single T cell receptor beta chain sequence. CDR1 and CDR2 (germline): KGHSH, LQKENI. The CDR3 extends over 16 amino acids. V was pared by 4 bases and J by 0 bases, with 6 bases of the junction left unmatched. The sample is drawn from a study of blood T cell repertoires in COVID-19. Some clones are missing from TCRdb's copy, which holds only in-frame ones; the method was immunoSEQ multiplex PCR. The sample shows about 160,000 clones, 78% of them seen only once. The chain joins TRBV18 to TRBJ1-3; TRBD1 agrees at 7 bases. This TCR derives from a woman at least 80 years old with acute or convalescent COVID-19. The sequenced material came from peripheral blood. The CDR3 sequence is CASSLGTANSGNTIYF. DNA for the CDR3: TGTGCCAGCTCACTTGGGACAGCAAACTCTGGAAACACCATATATTTT.